This TCR beta chain was observed in a study of vaccination and CD4 T cells after COVID-19. This clonotype was detected a few times. Its specificity is unknown. Cultured CD4+ T-cell DNA underwent Oncomine TCR Beta short-read sequencing. TCRdb re-called the PCR reads through MiXCR, storing one row per CDR3 protein. The repertoire includes 13,000 or so distinct CDR3 sequences, 44% of them detected once, and about an eighth sits in the top ten. The length of the CDR3 is 15 residues. The germline gives CDR1 DFQATT, CDR2 SNEGSKA (reference sequence). The junction had 11 bases not matched to a gene; V was cut back by 3 bases and J by 5 bases. Treatment of the sample: roughly ten-day PBMC culture with coronavirus spike peptide pools or control peptides (ViraFEST assay).

V usage is TRBV20-1 and J usage is TRBJ1-1, with TRBD1 identical over 8 bases. Sequencing input: CD4+ T cells from blood, cultured in vitro. The sequence was obtained from a human donor who had recovered from COVID-19. The DNA for the CDR3 is TGCAGTGCTAGTACGGGGACAGGAGTTTGGACTGAAGCTTTCTTT. Translating it yields CSASTGTGVWTEAFF.